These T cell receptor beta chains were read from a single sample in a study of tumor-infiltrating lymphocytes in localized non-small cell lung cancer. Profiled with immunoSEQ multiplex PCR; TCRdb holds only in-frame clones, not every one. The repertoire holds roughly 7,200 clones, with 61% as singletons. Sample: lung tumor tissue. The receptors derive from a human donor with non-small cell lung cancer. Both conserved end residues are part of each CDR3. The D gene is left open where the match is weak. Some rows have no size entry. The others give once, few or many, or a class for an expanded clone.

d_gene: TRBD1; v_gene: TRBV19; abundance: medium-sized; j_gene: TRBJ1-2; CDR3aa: CASSIGVDRVANYGYTF; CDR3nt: TGTGCCAGTAGTATAGGCGTGGACAGGGTCGCTAACTATGGCTACACCTTC
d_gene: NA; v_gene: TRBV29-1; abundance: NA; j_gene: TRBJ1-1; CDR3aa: CSVEDRGGRGNTEAFF; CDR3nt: TGCAGCGTTGAAGACCGCGGGGGACGGGGGAACACTGAAGCTTTCTTT
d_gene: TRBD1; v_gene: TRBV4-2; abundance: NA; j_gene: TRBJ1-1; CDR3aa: CASSTDRVNTEAFF; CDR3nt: TGTGCCAGCAGCACGGACAGGGTGAACACTGAAGCTTTCTTT
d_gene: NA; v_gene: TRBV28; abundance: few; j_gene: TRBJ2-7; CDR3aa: CASSPPGRGSYEQYF; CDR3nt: TGTGCCAGCAGTCCCCCTGGACGTGGGTCCTACGAGCAGTACTTC
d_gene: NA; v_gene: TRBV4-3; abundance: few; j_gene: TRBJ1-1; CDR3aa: CASSTQDIAHGAFF; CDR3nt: TGCGCCAGCAGCACACAGGACATTGCCCATGGAGCTTTCTTT
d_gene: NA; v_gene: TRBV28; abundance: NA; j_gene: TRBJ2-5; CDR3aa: CASSTLGTQYF; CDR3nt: TGTGCCAGCAGCACACTCGGAACCCAGTACTTC
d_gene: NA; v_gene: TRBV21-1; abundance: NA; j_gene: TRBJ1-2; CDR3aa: CASSKARGKGGYTF; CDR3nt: TGTGCCAGCAGCAAAGCGCGGGGTAAAGGTGGCTACACCTTC
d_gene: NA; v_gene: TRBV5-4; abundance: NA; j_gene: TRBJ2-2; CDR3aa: CASSQGSGIGELFF; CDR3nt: TGTGCCAGCAGCCAGGGGTCGGGGATCGGGGAGCTGTTTTTT
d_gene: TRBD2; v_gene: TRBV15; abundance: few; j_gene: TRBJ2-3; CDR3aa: CATSGLKRGETSGRADTQYF; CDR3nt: TGTGCCACCAGCGGTTTAAAAAGGGGAGAAACTAGCGGGAGGGCAGATACGCAGTATTTT
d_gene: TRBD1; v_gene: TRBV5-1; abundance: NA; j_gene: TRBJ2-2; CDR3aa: CASSGDRGGTGELFF; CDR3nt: TGCGCCAGCAGCGGGGACAGGGGCGGAACCGGGGAGCTGTTTTTT
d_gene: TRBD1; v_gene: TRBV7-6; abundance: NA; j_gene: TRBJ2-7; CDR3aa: CASSARTGTLRGEQYF; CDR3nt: TGTGCCAGCAGCGCCCGGACAGGGACCCTCCGAGGGGAGCAGTACTTC
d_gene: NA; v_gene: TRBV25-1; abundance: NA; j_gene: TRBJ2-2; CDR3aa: CASSLGVANTGELFF; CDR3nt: TGTGCCAGCAGCTTAGGGGTAGCGAACACCGGGGAGCTGTTTTTT
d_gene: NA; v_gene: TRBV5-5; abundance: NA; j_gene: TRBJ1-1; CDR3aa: CASSYTSTGVGYEAFF; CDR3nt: TGTGCCAGCAGCTATACATCGACAGGCGTCGGATATGAAGCTTTCTTT
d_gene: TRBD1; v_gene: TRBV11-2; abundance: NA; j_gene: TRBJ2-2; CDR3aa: CASTLFPFRGQGSGELFF; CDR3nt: TGTGCCAGCACCCTCTTCCCTTTCCGGGGACAGGGGAGCGGGGAGCTGTTTTTT
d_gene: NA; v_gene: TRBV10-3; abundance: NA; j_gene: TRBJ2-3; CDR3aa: CAIRDSTDTQYF; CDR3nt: TGTGCCATCAGGGACAGCACAGATACGCAGTATTTT
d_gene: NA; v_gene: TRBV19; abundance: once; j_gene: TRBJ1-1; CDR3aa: CASSAVYTEAFF; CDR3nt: TGTGCCAGTAGTGCCGTGTACACTGAAGCTTTCTTT
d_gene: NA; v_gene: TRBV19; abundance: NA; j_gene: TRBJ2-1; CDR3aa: CASSIPGNEQFF; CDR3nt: TGTGCCAGTAGTATCCCTGGCAATGAGCAGTTCTTC
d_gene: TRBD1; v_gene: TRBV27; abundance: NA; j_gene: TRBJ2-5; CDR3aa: CASSSQGAETQYF; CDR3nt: TGTGCCAGCAGTTCCCAGGGGGCGGAGACCCAGTACTTC
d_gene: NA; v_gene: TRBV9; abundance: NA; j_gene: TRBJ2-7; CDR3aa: CASSVSGGEQYF; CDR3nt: TGTGCCAGCAGCGTATCGGGCGGAGAGCAGTACTTC
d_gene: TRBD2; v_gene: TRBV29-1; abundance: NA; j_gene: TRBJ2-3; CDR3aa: CSVPRPSGIRTDTQYF; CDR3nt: TGCAGCGTCCCCCGTCCTAGCGGGATTCGGACAGATACGCAGTATTTT
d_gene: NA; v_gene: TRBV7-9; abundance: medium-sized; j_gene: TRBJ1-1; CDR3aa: CASSMDWGTDEAFF; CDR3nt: TGTGCCAGCAGCATGGACTGGGGGACGGATGAAGCTTTCTTT
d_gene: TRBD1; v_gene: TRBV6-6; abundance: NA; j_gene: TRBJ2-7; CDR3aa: CASSYLRTGGSYEQYF; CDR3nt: TGTGCCAGCAGTTACCTTAGGACAGGGGGCTCCTACGAGCAGTACTTC
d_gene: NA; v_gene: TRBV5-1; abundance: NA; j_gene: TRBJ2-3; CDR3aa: CASSYPETDTQYF; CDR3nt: TGCGCCAGCAGCTACCCGGAGACAGATACGCAGTATTTT
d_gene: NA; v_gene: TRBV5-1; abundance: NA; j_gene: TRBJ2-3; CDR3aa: CASSLAGRRTDTQYF; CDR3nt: TGCGCCAGCAGCTTGGCCGGCAGGCGCACAGATACGCAGTATTTT
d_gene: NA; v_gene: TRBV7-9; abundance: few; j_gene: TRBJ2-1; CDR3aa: CASSLGGEEQFF; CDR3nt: TGTGCCAGCAGCTTAGGCGGGGAGGAGCAGTTCTTC
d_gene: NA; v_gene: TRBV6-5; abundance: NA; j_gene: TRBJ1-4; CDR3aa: CASSYLGEEKLFF; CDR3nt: TGTGCCAGCAGTTACCTTGGGGAGGAAAAACTGTTTTTT
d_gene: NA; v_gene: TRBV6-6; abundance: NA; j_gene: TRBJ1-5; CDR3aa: CASSYSDQPQHF; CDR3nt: TGTGCCAGCAGTTACTCCGATCAGCCCCAGCATTTT
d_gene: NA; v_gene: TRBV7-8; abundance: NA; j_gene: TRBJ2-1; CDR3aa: CASSSIGAAGGVKDEQFF; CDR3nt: TGTGCCAGCAGCTCAATTGGTGCGGCCGGGGGAGTTAAGGATGAGCAGTTCTTC
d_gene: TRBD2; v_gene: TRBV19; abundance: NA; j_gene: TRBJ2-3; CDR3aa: CASSLSGREDTQYF; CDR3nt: TGTGCCAGTAGTCTTAGCGGGAGGGAAGATACGCAGTATTTT
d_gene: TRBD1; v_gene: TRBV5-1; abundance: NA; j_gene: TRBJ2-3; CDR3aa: CAGSWTGKGTDTQYF; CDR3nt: TGCGCCGGATCGTGGACAGGCAAGGGCACAGATACGCAGTATTTT
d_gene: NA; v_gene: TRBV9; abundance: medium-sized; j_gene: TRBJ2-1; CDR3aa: CASSVGWQGGEDEQFF; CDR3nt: TGTGCCAGCAGCGTAGGGTGGCAGGGCGGTGAGGATGAGCAGTTCTTC
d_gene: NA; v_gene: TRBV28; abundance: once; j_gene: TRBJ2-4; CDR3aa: CASSLRERTDIQYF; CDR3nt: TGTGCCAGCAGTTTAAGAGAACGCACGGACATTCAGTACTTC
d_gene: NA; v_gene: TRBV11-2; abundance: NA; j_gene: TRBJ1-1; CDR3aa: CASSFIVGAGIGAFF; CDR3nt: TGTGCCAGCAGCTTTATTGTTGGGGCCGGAATTGGAGCTTTCTTT
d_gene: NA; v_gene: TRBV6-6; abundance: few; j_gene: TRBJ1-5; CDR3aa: CASSSYWWGNQPQHF; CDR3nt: TGTGCCAGCAGTTCTTATTGGTGGGGCAATCAGCCCCAGCATTTT
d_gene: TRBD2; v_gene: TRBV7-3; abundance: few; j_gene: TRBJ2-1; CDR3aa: CASRPGTSGRAFRNEQFF; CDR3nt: TGTGCCAGCAGACCCGGGACTAGCGGGAGGGCCTTCCGCAATGAGCAGTTCTTC
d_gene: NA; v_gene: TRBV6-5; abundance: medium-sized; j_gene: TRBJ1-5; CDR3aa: CASSLEGGSNQPQHF; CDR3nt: TGTGCCAGCAGCCTTGAAGGGGGAAGCAATCAGCCCCAGCATTTT
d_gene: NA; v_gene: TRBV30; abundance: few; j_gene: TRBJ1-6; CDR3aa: CAWVGQSNNSPLHF; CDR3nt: TGTGCCTGGGTAGGACAGTCTAATAATTCACCCCTCCACTTT
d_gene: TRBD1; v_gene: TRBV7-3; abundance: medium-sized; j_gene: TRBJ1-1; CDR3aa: CASSLTPTGGTEAFF; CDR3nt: TGTGCCAGCAGCTTAACGCCGACAGGGGGAACTGAAGCTTTCTTT
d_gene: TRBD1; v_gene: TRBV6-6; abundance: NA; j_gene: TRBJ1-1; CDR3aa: CASRGTGGDNEAFF; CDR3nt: TGTGCCAGCAGGGGGACAGGGGGAGATAATGAAGCTTTCTTT
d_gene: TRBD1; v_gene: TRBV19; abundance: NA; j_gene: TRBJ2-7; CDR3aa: CASSLVRTGGAEQYF; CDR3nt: TGTGCCAGTAGCCTTGTTCGGACAGGGGGCGCCGAGCAGTACTTC
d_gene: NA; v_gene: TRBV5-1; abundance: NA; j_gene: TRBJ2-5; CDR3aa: CASSLATGRETQYF; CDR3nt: TGCGCCAGCAGCTTGGCCACGGGCCGTGAGACCCAGTACTTC